One and the same sample provided the 22 T cell receptor beta chains below, sequenced in a study of blood T cell repertoires in COVID-19. This table comes from immunoSEQ multiplex PCR, and its TCRdb copy is limited to in-frame clones, with some not included. The data hold about 390,000 clones, with approximately 87% observed a single time. The sample was peripheral blood. These receptors were collected from a woman aged 60-75 years with COVID-19, enrolled during active disease.

The chain combines TRBV4-2 with TRBJ1-2, with D unclear. Germline lookup yields CDR1 LGHNA and CDR2 YNFKEQ. V lost 1 base and J lost 3, with 12 bases in between. The CDR3 consists of 15 residues. The CDR3 DNA reads as TGTGCCAGCAGCCAAGTGGGGAGCCCAGACTATGGCTACACCTTC. The encoded protein is CASSQVGSPDYGYTF.

This clone was seen more than once but under ten times. V usage is TRBV19 and J usage is TRBJ2-3; 11 bases are shared with TRBD2. CDR1 is LNHDA and CDR2 is SQIVND in the germline V gene (reference sequence). The CDR3 is 16 residues long. Germline trimming cut 4 bases from V and 7 bases from J; bases unmatched to any gene: 10. The DNA for the CDR3 is TGTGCCAGTAGTACCGGTAGCGGGGGGGCACGGAATACGCAGTATTTT. It specifies CASSTGSGGARNTQYF. Full variable domain (remainder filled in from reference TRBV19 and TRBJ2-3): DGGITQSPKYLFRKEGQNVTLSCEQNLNHDAMYWYRQDPGQGLRLIYYSQIVNDFQKGDIAEGYSVSREKKESFPLTVTSAQKNPTAFYLCASSTGSGGARNTQYFGPGTRLTVL.

This clone was counted between two and nine times. The V gene is TRBV19, the J gene TRBJ2-2; TRBD2 might be the D (6 bases). CDR3 length: 14 amino acids. Trimming removed 4 bases from V and 6 bases from J, with 12 bases in between. CDR1 is LNHDA and CDR2 is SQIVND in the germline V gene (reference sequence). For the CDR3, the DNA is TGTGCCAGTAGTACCCCGGGGGATTCCGGGGAGCTGTTTTTT. Amino acid sequence: CASSTPGDSGELFF.

In this sample, this clone turned up a few times. This chain joins TRBV5-1 and TRBJ1-4; 7 positions match TRBD1. Germline V gives CDR1 SGHRS, CDR2 YFSETQ. This CDR3 comprises 16 residues. With V trimmed by 3 bases and J by 5 bases, 10 bases remained unmatched. The CDR3 sequence is CASSSSFGQANEKLFF. The CDR3 region has the DNA TGCGCCAGCAGCTCGAGTTTCGGACAGGCGAATGAAAAACTGTTTTTT.

Regarding this clone: One end of the junction fails to match germline, which may point to a read error. V gene TRBV7-6 combines with J gene TRBJ1-5; D gene ambiguous. The germline CDR1 and CDR2 sequences are SGHVS and FNYEAQ. The CDR3 spans 13 residues. CDR3 DNA: TGTGCCAGCAGCCTAGCCGTTTCTCAGCCCCAGCATTTT. It specifies CASSLAVSQPQHF.

This chain links TRBV18 with TRBJ1-5; 10 nucleotides agree with TRBD1. The V and J ends lost 4 bases and 5 bases, in that order; junction bases with no gene match: 5. Germline V lookup: CDR1 KGHSH, CDR2 LQKENI. The CDR3 loop spans 15 amino acids. The CDR3 nucleotides read TGTGCCAGCTCACGGGTTGGGACAGGGGATCAGCCCCAGCATTTT. Translated: CASSRVGTGDQPQHF.

The genes are TRBV7-9 and TRBJ1-3; weak D call: TRBD1 (6 bases). The length of the CDR3 is 14 residues. Germline loops: CDR1 SEHNR, CDR2 FQNEAQ (reference sequence). The V gene lost 1 base and the J gene lost 13 bases, with 17 bases spanning the gap. The CDR3 sequence is CASSLGSSGQIIYF. Here the CDR3 DNA reads TGTGCCAGCAGCTTAGGGAGCTCTGGACAGATTATATATTTT.

The rearrangement uses TRBV5-1 and TRBJ1-1; no clear D. This CDR3 comprises 13 residues. Trimming removed 3 bases from V and 10 bases from J, with 16 bases in between. Germline lookup yields CDR1 SGHRS and CDR2 YFSETQ. The CDR3 loop reads CASSWEGSGGAFF. CDR3 DNA: TGCGCCAGCAGCTGGGAGGGTTCTGGCGGAGCTTTCTTT.

V and J are TRBV5-1 and TRBJ2-3; a possible D gene is TRBD1 (9 bases). The CDR3 is 16 amino acids. Per germline, CDR1 SGHRS and CDR2 YFSETQ. The germline V and J ends were trimmed by 4 bases and 6 bases, with 21 bases remaining between them. The CDR3 sequence is CASSPLGQGGRDTQYF. DNA for the CDR3: TGCGCCAGCAGCCCACTGGGACAGGGCGGGAGGGATACGCAGTATTTT.

As to this clone: This may arise from a read error, as a much more abundant clone is one base away. The sample carries other DNA sequences with the same CDR3. V is TRBV2 and J is TRBJ1-5; unclear D gene. The CDR3 totals 13 residues. Between the trimmed V and J ends, which lost 6 bases and 2 bases, there was a span of 8 bases. In germline, CDR1 is SNHLY, CDR2 FYNNEI. The CDR3 nucleotides read TGTGCCAGCAGCGAGCAGGGCAATCAGCCCCAGCATTTT. It specifies CASSEQGNQPQHF.

This clone came up a few times. This specimen includes other DNA sequences encoding the same CDR3. The chain carries TRBV5-6 and TRBJ1-2; D is ambiguous. The ends were cut back, 0 bases at V and 2 bases at J, with 5 bases in the middle. The CDR3 has 13 residues. Germline CDR1 is SGHDT and CDR2 is YYEEEE. The CDR3, as DNA: TGTGCCAGCAGCTTGGACAGAAACTATGGCTACACCTTC. Translated: CASSLDRNYGYTF.

The chain carries TRBV3-1 (or the pseudogene TRBV3-2) and TRBJ2-3; D is uncertain. V gave up 0 bases and J gave up 5 bases, with 9 bases separating them. The CDR3 runs 14 residues. Germline V gene data show CDR1 as LGHDT and CDR2 as YNNKEL (reference sequence). The CDR3 reads CASSQELVLDTQYF. Here the CDR3 DNA reads TGTGCCAGCAGCCAAGAGCTAGTACTAGATACGCAGTATTTT.

The chain has TRBV28 and TRBJ2-3; D is perhaps TRBD2 (7 bases). The germline V and J ends were trimmed by 5 bases and 5 bases, with 14 bases remaining between them. In germline, CDR1 is MDHEN, CDR2 SYDVKM. CDR3 length: 14 amino acids. The CDR3 region is CASSRGGSRDTQYF. CDR3 sequence (DNA): TGTGCCAGCAGTAGGGGGGGCTCTAGAGATACGCAGTATTTT.

The chain joins TRBV28 to TRBJ1-6; D ambiguous. Looked up from germline, CDR1 is MDHEN and CDR2 is SYDVKM. This CDR3 spans 14 amino acids. Trimming cost V 7 bases and J 7 bases, with 14 bases left between them. The CDR3 coding sequence is TGTGCCAGCACCGTTCTGGGAGGGAATTCACCCCTCCACTTT. Residues: CASTVLGGNSPLHF.

The rearrangement joins TRBV25-1 to TRBJ1-3; D may be TRBD1 (5 bases). Trimming left V 4 bases short and J 2 bases short, with 6 bases between. Germline CDR1 MGHDK, CDR2 SYGVNS. The CDR3 is 13 residues long. The CDR3 loop is CASSVTAGNTIYF. In nucleotides, the CDR3 is TGTGCCAGCAGTGTGACAGCTGGAAACACCATATATTTT.

The genes are TRBV7-2 and TRBJ2-1, with TRBD2 matching 15 bases. The CDR3 consists of 16 residues. V gave up 3 bases and J gave up 5 bases; unmatched junction bases: 2. The germline V gene has CDR1 SGHTA and CDR2 FQGNSA. The CDR3 DNA reads as TGTGCCAGCAGCTTCGGGACTAGCGGGGGGAACAATGAGCAGTTCTTC. It is translated as CASSFGTSGGNNEQFF.

This chain links TRBV4-2 with TRBJ1-5; a weak D match, TRBD1 (6 bases). Germline V lookup: CDR1 LGHNA, CDR2 YNFKEQ. The CDR3 contains 15 residues. Trimming removed 0 bases at V and 3 bases at J, with 9 bases between. The CDR3 DNA sequence: TGTGCCAGCAGCCAAGAGTGGGGGCCCAATCAGCCCCAGCATTTT. Translating it yields CASSQEWGPNQPQHF.

Only a few counts were recorded for this clone. The chain employs TRBV2 and TRBJ1-2; D ambiguous. The germline V gene has CDR1 SNHLY and CDR2 FYNNEI. The V end was cut by 3 bases, the J end by 7 bases, with 9 bases between. The CDR3 has 12 residues. CDR3 loop: CASSEPQAGYTF. CDR3 DNA: TGTGCCAGCAGTGAGCCGCAGGCTGGCTACACCTTC.

The CDR3 DNA is TGTGCCAGCAGCTTAAGGCTAGCGGGGGGGCCAGGCACAGATACGCAGTATTTT. It codes for CASSLRLAGGPGTDTQYF. This chain connects TRBV7-3 to TRBJ2-3; 12 nucleotides align to TRBD2. The V and J ends lost 1 base and 1 base, in that order; junction bases with no gene match: 6. Germline lookup yields CDR1 SGHTA and CDR2 FQGTGA. The CDR3 is 18 amino acids.

The chain employs TRBV5-4 and TRBJ2-5; 9 bases map to TRBD2. The germline CDR1 and CDR2 sequences are SGHNT and YYREEE (reference sequence). The CDR3 loop spans 15 amino acids. V lost 1 base to trimming and J lost 5 bases; unmatched junction nucleotides: 6. CDR3 nucleotides: TGTGCCAGCAGCTTGAGGCTAGCGGGGTCGGAGACCCAGTACTTC. This gives the protein CASSLRLAGSETQYF.

This chain uses TRBV3-1 (or the pseudogene TRBV3-2) with TRBJ1-2; 7 positions match TRBD1. Germline V gives CDR1 LGHDT, CDR2 YNNKEL (reference sequence). J was trimmed by 4 bases and V by 6 bases; bases with no gene match: 11. This CDR3 region has 15 residues. The CDR3 DNA sequence: TGTGCCAGCAGACCGTGGGGACAGAGTTCCTATGGCTACACCTTC. It translates to CASRPWGQSSYGYTF.

With respect to this clone: Other DNA sequences in the sample encode the same CDR3. This chain connects TRBV4-1 to TRBJ1-2, with D possibly being TRBD1 (6 bases). Germline V gene lookup returns CDR1 MGHRA and CDR2 YSYEKL. CDR3 length: 14 amino acids. Trimming cost V 0 bases and J 1 base, with 6 bases left between them. The CDR3 coding sequence is TGCGCCAGCAGCCAAGAGGACAGTAACTATGGCTACACCTTC. It encodes CASSQEDSNYGYTF.